These 24 T cell receptor beta chains were all obtained from the same sample, sequenced in a study of T cells in Graves' hyperthyroidism and ophthalmopathy (dated by TCRdb to between 2018 and 2020). The library was prepared using multiplex PCR. The reads were generated on an Illumina HiSeq 2000. Amplification of TCR beta CDR3 regions was carried out from RNA transcripts. The first round of RT-PCR for the TCR CDR3 was performed with the HTBI primer set and the Qiagen OneStep RT-PCR kit. TCRdb's own reprocessing of the public reads used fastp at Q25 and MiXCR and kept productive beta chains. Each entry is one CDR3 protein sequence, shown with its most common DNA and genes. The table for this sample lists hundreds of thousands of distinct CDR3 sequences; roughly a sixth of them were counted only once. The ten top clones hold roughly 3.5% of the sample. Material for sequencing was blood. These receptor sequences come from a woman in her thirties or forties with Graves' ophthalmopathy.

In this sample, this clonotype turned up many times. This sequence joins TRBV5-5 and TRBJ2-3; D is unresolved. Germline V gives CDR1 SGHKS, CDR2 YYEKEE (reference sequence). Trimming stripped 0 bases from V and 6 bases from J, with 14 bases between. CDR3 length equals 15 residues. The CDR3 loop reads CASSLGGPMSDTQYF. DNA of the CDR3: TGTGCCAGCAGCTTGGGGGGTCCTATGTCGGATACGCAGTATTTT.

This clonotype was counted only a few times. This chain uses TRBV15 with TRBJ2-5; 15 bases match TRBD2. V lost 6 bases, J lost 7 bases, and 18 bases stayed unmatched. This CDR3 is built from 19 residues. CDR1 and CDR2 from the germline V gene are LNHNV and YYDKDF (reference sequence). CDR3 loop: CATSIPPGLAGGSSTTQYF. The CDR3 DNA reads as TGTGCCACCAGTATCCCCCCGGGACTAGCGGGGGGCTCTAGTACGACCCAGTACTTC.

This clonotype was recorded at least ten times. The genes are TRBV11-2 and TRBJ1-1, with unresolved D. The CDR3 covers 13 residues. Trimming pared 5 bases from V and 3 bases from J, leaving 10 bases between. Germline V lookup: CDR1 SGHAT, CDR2 FQNNGV. This CDR3 reads CASSPLTDTEAFF. CDR3 DNA sequence: TGTGCCAGCAGCCCGCTCACCGACACTGAAGCTTTCTTT.

In regard to this clonotype: This sequence may be a read error, since a much larger clone differs from it by one base. The V call is TRBV11-2, the J call TRBJ1-2, with no clear D. This CDR3 has 13 residues. Germline values: CDR1 SGHAT, CDR2 FQNNGV. The CDR3 DNA reads TGTGCAACCTCCCTGCCGGGTTTCCATGGCTACACCTTC. Amino acid sequence: CATSLPGFHGYTF.

Turning to this clonotype: A much bigger clone sits one base away, suggesting this may be a read error. V usage is TRBV27 and J usage is TRBJ1-5, with D unclear. Germline V gene data show CDR1 as MNHEY and CDR2 as SMNVEV (reference sequence). V shed 6 bases and J shed 2 bases, with 17 bases lying between them. CDR3 length equals 16 residues. The CDR3 is CASSPTEALGNQPQHF. The CDR3 nucleotides are TGTGCCAGCAGCCCGACGGAGGCTCTAGGCAATCAGCCCCAGCATTTT.

This chain uses TRBV11-2 with TRBJ1-4, with D uncertain. The CDR3 covers 15 residues. Germline loops: CDR1 SGHAT, CDR2 FQNNGV. V was pared by 1 base and J by 6 bases, with 12 bases between. CDR3 in amino acids: CASSLGSGFDEKLFF. The CDR3 DNA reads as TGTGCCAGCAGCTTAGGGTCCGGGTTTGATGAAAAACTGTTTTTT. Based on the CDR3 plus reference TRBV11-2 and TRBJ1-4, the full variable domain is EAGVAQSPRYKIIEKRQSVAFWCNPISGHATLYWYQQILGQGPKLLIQFQNNGVVDDSQLPKDRFSAERLKGVDSTLKIQPAKLEDSAVYLCASSLGSGFDEKLFFGSGTQLSVL.

This clonotype came up many times. The chain has TRBV7-2 and TRBJ2-3, with 15 bases identical to TRBD2. Germline V gives CDR1 SGHTA, CDR2 FQGNSA. The CDR3 has 17 amino acids. V lost 5 bases to trimming and J lost 3 bases; unmatched junction nucleotides: 6. This CDR3 is CASSPRGLAGGTDTQYF. The DNA of the CDR3 is TGTGCCAGCAGCCCACGGGGACTAGCGGGAGGAACAGATACGCAGTATTTT.

Points on this clonotype: Given the absence of the conserved phenylalanine or tryptophan at the CDR3 end, a read error is likely. V is TRBV11-2 and J is TRBJ2-1; D is perhaps TRBD2 (6 bases). V lost 7 bases and J 9 bases, leaving 19 bases between the germline ends. Germline V CDR1 and CDR2: SGHAT, FQNNGV. This CDR3 has 14 amino acids. CDR3 in amino acids: CASNFLSLGGEQFS. The DNA of the CDR3 is TGTGCCAGCAACTTCCTCTCTCTGGGAGGTGAGCAGTTCTCC.

The sample holds a few counts of this clonotype. The chain employs TRBV28 and TRBJ1-2; 9 bases match TRBD1. Germline lookup yields CDR1 MDHEN and CDR2 SYDVKM. After removal of 10 bases from V and 2 bases from J, the junction contained 5 bases not matched to a gene. There are 13 residues in the CDR3. The CDR3 spells CAIQTGGNYGYTF. The CDR3, as DNA: TGTGCCATCCAGACAGGGGGGAACTATGGCTACACCTTC.

This clonotype was recorded many times. J is TRBJ2-1 and V is TRBV3-1; 9 bases match TRBD2. Trimming cost V 4 bases and J 7 bases; bases outside gene matches: 8. This CDR3 is 15 amino acids long. Germline-derived CDR1 and CDR2 are LGHDT and YNNKEL (reference sequence). CDR3 sequence reads: CASSPTGTSRNEQFF. The CDR3 nucleotides are TGTGCCAGCAGCCCAACCGGGACTAGCCGTAATGAGCAGTTCTTC.

At least ten counts were recorded for this clonotype. This chain links TRBV20-1 with TRBJ2-3; D not certain. With 0 bases removed from V and 4 bases from J, the gap between germline ends came to 2 bases. This CDR3 comprises 11 residues. Germline CDR1 is DFQATT and CDR2 is SNEGSKA (reference sequence). This CDR3 is CSAREADTQYF. CDR3 bases: TGCAGTGCTAGAGAAGCAGATACGCAGTATTTT.

Ten or more counts support this clonotype. The chain carries TRBV20-1 and TRBJ2-5; 11 bases map to TRBD2. Germline CDR1 and CDR2: DFQATT and SNEGSKA (reference sequence). The junction had 17 bases not matched to a gene; V was cut back by 6 bases and J by 2 bases. The CDR3 is 18 residues long. CDR3: CSARDSQLAGVPQETQYF. The CDR3 DNA is TGCAGTGCAAGGGACAGCCAACTAGCGGGGGTACCACAAGAGACCCAGTACTTC.

This clonotype was observed a few times. This chain links TRBV3-1 with TRBJ1-3; D is unclear. Germline-derived CDR1 and CDR2 are LGHDT and YNNKEL (reference sequence). The CDR3 length is 16 residues. Between the trimmed V and J ends, which lost 0 bases and 2 bases, there was a span of 11 bases. This CDR3 reads CASSQEAGLTGNTIYF. As DNA, the CDR3 is TGTGCCAGCAGCCAAGAGGCTGGTCTTACTGGAAACACCATATATTTT. The complete variable domain, with remaining parts taken from reference TRBV3-1 and TRBJ1-3, reads DTAVSQTPKYLVTQMGNDKSIKCEQNLGHDTMYWYKQDSKKFLKIMFSYNNKELIINETVPNRFSPKSPDKAHLNLHINSLELGDSAVYFCASSQEAGLTGNTIYFGEGSWLTVV.

The rearrangement links TRBV29-1 to TRBJ1-2, with D tentatively TRBD1 (5 bases). The CDR3 is 11 amino acids. CDR1 is SQVTM and CDR2 is ANQGSEA in the germline V gene. The V end lost 5 bases, the J end lost 6 bases, and 10 bases lay between the germline ends. CDR3 nucleotide sequence: TGCAGCGTTCCCCGGGGACATGGCTACACCTTC. Translated, it gives CSVPRGHGYTF.

The chain joins TRBV11-2 to TRBJ2-5, with D unresolved. Germline V gives CDR1 SGHAT, CDR2 FQNNGV. The CDR3 has 17 amino acids. Trimming left V 1 base short and J 0 bases short, with 15 bases between. The CDR3 region has the DNA TGTGCCAGCAGCTTAGCCCCCCTAACACAGTACCAAGAGACCCAGTACTTC. Encoded protein: CASSLAPLTQYQETQYF.

This clonotype was detected a few times. The chain recombines TRBV18 with TRBJ1-4, with 10 nucleotides matching TRBD1. Germline V lookup: CDR1 KGHSH, CDR2 LQKENI. CDR3 size: 16 residues. V shed 4 bases, J shed 7 bases, and the junction held 9 bases outside the gene matches. The CDR3 sequence is CASSQDFRDRGEKLFF. In nucleotides, the CDR3 is TGTGCCAGCTCACAAGACTTCCGGGACAGGGGTGAAAAACTGTTTTTT.

The V and J genes are TRBV25-1 and TRBJ1-1; TRBD1 might be the D (6 bases). Germline CDR1 is MGHDK and CDR2 is SYGVNS. The CDR3 extends over 15 amino acids. V was pared by 5 bases and J by 0 bases, with 13 bases between. The DNA for the CDR3 is TGTGCCAGCAGTCCGTGGGACACCCTGAACACTGAAGCTTTCTTT. It codes for CASSPWDTLNTEAFF. Together with reference TRBV25-1 and TRBJ1-1, the CDR3 gives the full variable domain: EADIYQTPRYLVIGTGKKITLECSQTMGHDKMYWYQQDPGMELHLIHYSYGVNSTEKGDLSSESTVSRIRTEHFPLTLESARPSHTSQYLCASSPWDTLNTEAFFGQGTRLTVV.

This sequence joins TRBV19 and TRBJ2-2, with D perhaps TRBD1 or TRBD2 (7 bases each). V was trimmed by 10 bases and J by 2 bases, leaving 20 bases between them. Germline V gene data show CDR1 as LNHDA and CDR2 as SQIVND (reference sequence). This CDR3 has 16 residues. The CDR3 DNA reads as TGTGCCACTCGGCGGGGGACAGCTTCTAACACCGGGGAGCTGTTTTTT. This encodes CATRRGTASNTGELFF.

This clonotype was seen many times. The chain carries TRBV3-1 and TRBJ2-1; D might be TRBD1 or TRBD2, each matching 6 bases. The germline V and J ends were trimmed by 4 bases and 4 bases, with 11 bases remaining between them. Germline V gives CDR1 LGHDT, CDR2 YNNKEL (reference sequence). The CDR3 sequence is 14 residues long. CDR3 protein: CASSPGGRYNEQFF. CDR3 nucleotides: TGTGCCAGCAGCCCCGGGGGCCGATACAATGAGCAGTTCTTC.

This clonotype has ten or more counts. This sequence joins TRBV28 and TRBJ1-2; possible D gene TRBD1, 6 bases. CDR1 and CDR2 from the germline V gene are MDHEN and SYDVKM. Trimming shortened V by 3 bases and J by 2 bases, and 16 bases separated the two germline ends. The CDR3 spans 16 residues. The chain's CDR3 is CASSFPRTGLNYGYTF. The CDR3 nucleotides are TGTGCCAGCAGTTTCCCCCGAACAGGGTTAAACTATGGCTACACCTTC.

This clonotype was recorded at least ten times. V gene TRBV3-1 combines with J gene TRBJ2-1, with D possibly matching TRBD2 (6 bases). Trimming left V 6 bases short and J 7 bases short, with 13 bases between. Germline-derived CDR1 and CDR2 are LGHDT and YNNKEL (reference sequence). This CDR3 is 13 amino acids long. The CDR3 region has the DNA TGTGCCAGCAGTTCCCGGGAGCCTAATGAGCAGTTCTTC. Translated: CASSSREPNEQFF.

This chain links TRBV15 with TRBJ1-4; tentatively, D is TRBD1 (5 bases). Trimming took 1 base from V and 5 from J, leaving 8 bases between them. CDR1 is LNHNV, CDR2 YYDKDF, per germline (reference sequence). The CDR3 loop spans 14 amino acids. In DNA, the CDR3 is TGTGCCACCAGCAGAGGGGACCAAAATGAAAAACTGTTTTTT. Translation gives CATSRGDQNEKLFF.

There are many counts of this clonotype. The V and J genes are TRBV11-3 and TRBJ2-1; no definite D call. Germline assignment: CDR1 SGHNT and CDR2 YENEEA. Between the trimmed V and J ends, which lost 3 bases and 9 bases, there was a span of 12 bases. The CDR3 has 13 amino acids. The CDR3 DNA reads TGTGCCAGCAGCTTGAGTAATGGTGGTGAGCAGTTCTTC. This translates into CASSLSNGGEQFF. Based on the CDR3 plus reference TRBV11-3 and TRBJ2-1, the full variable domain is EAGVVQSPRYKIIEKKQPVAFWCNPISGHNTLYWYLQNLGQGPELLIRYENEEAVDDSQLPKDRFSAERLKGVDSTLKIQPAELGDSAVYLCASSLSNGGEQFFGPGTRLTVL.

This clonotype was seen ten or more times. The rearrangement links TRBV2 to TRBJ2-5; 7 positions agree with TRBD2. Trimming cost V 4 bases and J 3 bases; bases outside gene matches: 11. Germline V gene lookup returns CDR1 SNHLY and CDR2 FYNNEI. The CDR3 sequence is 16 residues long. CDR3 region: CASSGRLAGTEETQYF. DNA of the CDR3: TGTGCCAGCAGTGGCCGACTAGCAGGGACCGAAGAGACCCAGTACTTC.